This section outlines one TCR beta chain sequence together with its context. What it binds is not known. The data were obtained in a study of cytomegalovirus exposure and HLA in healthy donors. Study observations and caveats: In an earlier analysis, in approximately 630 donors, most V segments appeared productive either ~90% or ~30% of the time. Listed as cytomegalovirus-associated were 150 or so TCR beta chains. Upon later analysis, HLA-associated TCR beta chains proved more clonally expanded than other, equally common chains. Further analysis was carried out later, and it showed several of the most significant clusters appearing linked to common viral pathogens.

PCR amplification relied on 60 Vbeta primers (plus 13 Jbeta primers). Libraries were prepared by immunoSEQ multiplex PCR; TCRdb keeps only in-frame clonotypes and omits some of them. Here the sample spans 250,000 to 350,000 clones, just over 70% being singletons. This CDR3 contains 16 residues. V lost 0 bases and J lost 0; bases outside the gene matches: 4. CDR1 is LGHNA, CDR2 YNFKEQ, per germline. This chain links TRBV4-2 with TRBJ2-7, with 8 bases fitting TRBD2. This clonotype was obtained from a female donor in good health and CMV-seronegative. What was sequenced was PBMCs. CDR3 residues: CASSQDRSGISYEQYF. As DNA, the CDR3 is TGTGCCAGCAGCCAAGATCGTAGCGGGATCTCCTACGAGCAGTACTTC.